A selection of T cell receptor beta chains follows, all from one sample in a study of T cell repertoires in cytomegalovirus infection. TCRdb reanalysed the reads using MiXCR and keeps one entry per CDR3 protein. Among fewer than 350,000 distinct CDR3 sequences listed, more than 9% were seen once. Sequencing input: PBMCs. These receptors were obtained from a human donor in good health (CMV status not recorded). Some clones in this sample may be carry-over from other donors' samples. CDR3s include the opening cysteine and the closing phenylalanine or tryptophan. D genes are given only for firm matches. Some rows mark clone size as missing; the rest say once, few, many or name a class of expanded clone.

TRBJ1-3	TRBV3-1	few	TRBD1	TGTGCCAGCAGCGCAGGACAGGTACCTGGAAACACCATATATTTT	CASSAGQVPGNTIYF
TRBJ2-1	TRBV5-5	many	TRBD2	TGTGCCAGCAGCCAAGGACTAGCGGTATACAATGAGCAGTTCTTC	CASSQGLAVYNEQFF
TRBJ2-3	TRBV7-6	many	-	TGTGCCAGCAGCTTAGGGGCGGGTCCGAGGGATACGCAGTATTTT	CASSLGAGPRDTQYF
TRBJ2-3	TRBV29-1	once	-	TGCAGCACCCGACGCAGGGGAGGAACAGATACGCAGTATTTT	CSTRRRGGTDTQYF
TRBJ1-2	TRBV7-2	many	-	TGTGCCAGCAGCTTAGCGGGAGGTGGCGGCTACACCTTC	CASSLAGGGGYTF
TRBJ2-1	TRBV18	-	TRBD2	TGTGCCAGCTCACCAGTCCTTGTCGGGGGGACCTACAATGAGCAGTTCTTC	CASSPVLVGGTYNEQFF
TRBJ2-1	TRBV24-1	-	-	TGTGCCAAGAAAGGTCGGCTACACTACAATGAGCAGTTCTTC	CAKKGRLHYNEQFF
TRBJ2-3	TRBV28	many	TRBD2	TGTGCCAGCAGTTTCCGGTCGGGAGGCGCCGCAGATGGGGCAGATACGCAGTATTTT	CASSFRSGGAADGADTQYF
TRBJ2-2	TRBV5-3	few	-	TGTGCCAGCAGCTTGAACGGGGGCTCCACCGGGGAGCTGTTTTTT	CASSLNGGSTGELFF
TRBJ2-4	TRBV29-1	-	TRBD2	TGCAGCGTTGTCCGGACTAGCGTAGCTGAAAACATTCAGTACTTC	CSVVRTSVAENIQYF
TRBJ2-7	TRBV7-9	many	-	TGTGCCAGCAGTTCCTCGCGGACTCGTCGGAACCAGATAATTTACGAGCAGTACTTC	CASSSSRTRRNQIIYEQYF
TRBJ1-1	TRBV18	once	-	TGTGCCAGCTCACCAAAGGAGGAAGCTTTCTTT	CASSPKEEAFF
TRBJ2-3	TRBV7-2	few	TRBD1	TGTGCCAGCATCCGCGACAGGGCGGCAGATACGCAGTATTTT	CASIRDRAADTQYF
TRBJ1-6	TRBV6-6	-	-	TGTGCCAGCAGTCCGGGAGGGAGCAATTCACCCCTCCACTTT	CASSPGGSNSPLHF
TRBJ2-1	TRBV7-2	many	-	TGTGCCAGCAGCCCTGGTGTGTGGGATGAGCAGTTCTTC	CASSPGVWDEQFF
TRBJ1-2	TRBV5-4	many	TRBD1	TGTGCCAGCAGCTTGAGGGACAGAACTAACTATGGCTACACCTTC	CASSLRDRTNYGYTF
TRBJ2-7	TRBV28	few	-	TGTGCCAGCAGTTTATCAGCTGGGCCGGTGGGGTACTACGAGCAGTACTTC	CASSLSAGPVGYYEQYF
TRBJ2-1	TRBV6-2/TRBV6-3	many	TRBD1	TGTGCCAGCAGTTACTTCGGGACAGGGGGGGCGAATGAGCAGTTCTTC	CASSYFGTGGANEQFF
TRBJ1-5	TRBV7-2	many	-	TGTGCCAGCAGCTTAGATTATGAGGTACCCCAGCATTTT	CASSLDYEVPQHF
TRBJ2-3	TRBV20-1	few	TRBD2	TGCAGTGCTAGTGGAGCGGGAGCGTTTACTACGCAGTATTTT	CSASGAGAFTTQYF
TRBJ1-2	TRBV28	-	-	TGTGCCAGCAGGGGCTATGGCTACACCTTC	CASRGYGYTF
TRBJ2-1	TRBV12-3/TRBV12-4	-	TRBD1	TGTGCCAGCAGCGGAGGGACAGGGGGCATATATGAGCAGTTCTTC	CASSGGTGGIYEQFF
TRBJ2-1	TRBV7-2	many	-	TGTGCCAGCAGCTTAGTGACGGGGTTATTTCCCAATGAGCAGTTCTTC	CASSLVTGLFPNEQFF